Listed below are T cell receptor beta chains from one sample, sequenced in a study of shared clonotypes between healthy human individuals. Produced via immunoSEQ multiplex PCR; TCRdb's table is partial and in-frame only. In the table there are approximately 470,000 clones, over 70% of which are singletons. The source material was PBMCs. All receptors derive from a woman aged 40 to 50 in good health. Some clones in this sample may be carry-over from other donors' samples. CDR3s include the opening cysteine and the closing phenylalanine or tryptophan. The order of the fields is D gene, V gene, J gene, clone size, CDR3 DNA, CDR3 protein. The D gene is left open where the match is weak. Only part of the rows carry a size: once, few, many, or a class if the clone is expanded.

D gene: NA
V gene: TRBV5-1
J gene: TRBJ2-7
clone size: NA
CDR3 DNA: TGCGCCAGCAGCCCGGGGAGTTCGGTGGTCTACGAGCAGTACTTC
CDR3 protein: CASSPGSSVVYEQYF

D gene: NA
V gene: TRBV7-6
J gene: TRBJ2-2
clone size: NA
CDR3 DNA: TGTGCCAGCAGCTTATCTGGAGGGTCGACCGGGGAGCTGTTTTTT
CDR3 protein: CASSLSGGSTGELFF

D gene: NA
V gene: TRBV4-2
J gene: TRBJ2-1
clone size: NA
CDR3 DNA: TGTGCCAGCAGCCAAGGGGCACGGGGAGCAAGATACAATGAGCAGTTCTTC
CDR3 protein: CASSQGARGARYNEQFF

D gene: NA
V gene: TRBV27
J gene: TRBJ1-5
clone size: NA
CDR3 DNA: TGTGCCAGCAGTGCACAGGGTCAGAGCAATCAGCCCCAGCATTTT
CDR3 protein: CASSAQGQSNQPQHF

D gene: TRBD2
V gene: TRBV10-2
J gene: TRBJ2-1
clone size: NA
CDR3 DNA: TGCGCCAGCAGTTCCGGGAGGGCCCCGGCTGAGCAGTTCTTC
CDR3 protein: CASSSGRAPAEQFF

D gene: NA
V gene: TRBV28
J gene: TRBJ2-7
clone size: NA
CDR3 DNA: TGTGCCAGCAGTTTAACAGGGTTCTACGAGCAGTACTTC
CDR3 protein: CASSLTGFYEQYF

D gene: NA
V gene: TRBV5-1
J gene: TRBJ2-4
clone size: NA
CDR3 DNA: TGCGCCAGCAGCTTGTCCAGATACACAGCCAAAAACATTCAGTACTTC
CDR3 protein: CASSLSRYTAKNIQYF

D gene: TRBD1
V gene: TRBV18
J gene: TRBJ1-1
clone size: NA
CDR3 DNA: TGTGCCAGCTCACCGGGACAGGGGCTCACTGAAGCTTTCTTT
CDR3 protein: CASSPGQGLTEAFF

D gene: NA
V gene: TRBV19
J gene: TRBJ2-6
clone size: NA
CDR3 DNA: TGTGCCAGTAGTATCAGGGGGGGCGTCCTGACTTTC
CDR3 protein: CASSIRGGVLTF

D gene: NA
V gene: TRBV19
J gene: TRBJ2-2
clone size: NA
CDR3 DNA: TGTGCCAGTACCATGGGACCTCACACCGGGGAGCTGTTTTTT
CDR3 protein: CASTMGPHTGELFF

D gene: NA
V gene: TRBV28
J gene: TRBJ2-5
clone size: NA
CDR3 DNA: TGTGCCAGCAGTTTAAGGCACCGACAGACTCAAGAGACCCAGTACTTC
CDR3 protein: CASSLRHRQTQETQYF

D gene: TRBD1
V gene: TRBV4-2
J gene: TRBJ2-5
clone size: NA
CDR3 DNA: TGTGCCAGCAGCCCACGGGACAGGGGAGACCAAGAGACCCAGTACTTC
CDR3 protein: CASSPRDRGDQETQYF

D gene: TRBD2
V gene: TRBV5-8
J gene: TRBJ2-6
clone size: NA
CDR3 DNA: TGTGCCAGCAGCACCGTACGGGGACTAAACTCTGGGGCCAACGTCCTGACTTTC
CDR3 protein: CASSTVRGLNSGANVLTF

D gene: NA
V gene: TRBV4-2
J gene: TRBJ1-5
clone size: NA
CDR3 DNA: TGTGCCAGCAGCCAAGGGAGGGGGGGCGTCAATCAGCCCCAGCATTTT
CDR3 protein: CASSQGRGGVNQPQHF

D gene: NA
V gene: TRBV5-1
J gene: TRBJ2-1
clone size: NA
CDR3 DNA: TGCGCCAGCAGCCCCCCGGGGGATGCGGGATACAATGAGCAGTTCTTC
CDR3 protein: CASSPPGDAGYNEQFF

D gene: NA
V gene: TRBV18
J gene: TRBJ1-2
clone size: NA
CDR3 DNA: TGTGCCAGCTCACCTCCCGGACAGAACCTTAACTATGGCTACACCTTC
CDR3 protein: CASSPPGQNLNYGYTF

D gene: TRBD2
V gene: TRBV6-4
J gene: TRBJ2-1
clone size: NA
CDR3 DNA: TGTGCCAGCAGTGCAGGACTAGCGGGAGGGGATGAGCAGTTCTTC
CDR3 protein: CASSAGLAGGDEQFF

D gene: NA
V gene: TRBV19
J gene: TRBJ1-5
clone size: NA
CDR3 DNA: TGTGCCAGTAGTATTAACTCCGGGCGGGAGCCCCAGCATTTT
CDR3 protein: CASSINSGREPQHF

D gene: TRBD1
V gene: TRBV7-9
J gene: TRBJ2-3
clone size: NA
CDR3 DNA: TGTGCCAGCAGCTTAGGGACAGGGGGAGATACGCAGTATTTT
CDR3 protein: CASSLGTGGDTQYF

D gene: NA
V gene: TRBV6-6
J gene: TRBJ2-3
clone size: NA
CDR3 DNA: TGTGCCAGCAGTCCCGCCGGGCTCTTCGGTACGCAGTATTTT
CDR3 protein: CASSPAGLFGTQYF

D gene: TRBD2
V gene: TRBV30
J gene: TRBJ2-1
clone size: NA
CDR3 DNA: TGTGCCTGGAGACGAGGACTAGCGGTAGTCTACAATGAGCAGTTCTTC
CDR3 protein: CAWRRGLAVVYNEQFF

D gene: NA
V gene: TRBV10-3
J gene: TRBJ2-7
clone size: once
CDR3 DNA: TGTGCCATCCGTGGGCTCGATACCTACGAGCAGTACTTC
CDR3 protein: CAIRGLDTYEQYF

D gene: NA
V gene: TRBV5-5
J gene: TRBJ2-7
clone size: NA
CDR3 DNA: TGTGCCAGCAGCTTGGGGCAATGGAAGGGCGAGCAGTACTTC
CDR3 protein: CASSLGQWKGEQYF

D gene: NA
V gene: TRBV6-6
J gene: TRBJ1-1
clone size: NA
CDR3 DNA: TGTGCCAGCAGTTACTCGACTTTCGCGAACACTGAAGCTTTCTTT
CDR3 protein: CASSYSTFANTEAFF

D gene: NA
V gene: TRBV15
J gene: TRBJ1-3
clone size: NA
CDR3 DNA: TGTGCCACCAGCGGTGACAGCCCGATCTCTGGAAACACCATATATTTT
CDR3 protein: CATSGDSPISGNTIYF

D gene: TRBD1
V gene: TRBV7-7
J gene: TRBJ2-3
clone size: NA
CDR3 DNA: TGTGCCAGCAGCCCCGGGACAGCCACAGATACGCAGTATTTT
CDR3 protein: CASSPGTATDTQYF

D gene: NA
V gene: TRBV7-2
J gene: TRBJ2-7
clone size: NA
CDR3 DNA: TGTGCCAGCAGCTTAGAAGCAGGGTATAGCTACGAGCAGTACTTC
CDR3 protein: CASSLEAGYSYEQYF

D gene: NA
V gene: TRBV19
J gene: TRBJ2-7
clone size: few
CDR3 DNA: TGTGCCAGTAGTAGCGGCTCCTACGAGCAGTACTTC
CDR3 protein: CASSSGSYEQYF

D gene: NA
V gene: TRBV28
J gene: TRBJ2-1
clone size: NA
CDR3 DNA: TGTGCCAGCAGTTTATCCCAGACGGGAGGGGGCGATGAGCAGTTCTTC
CDR3 protein: CASSLSQTGGGDEQFF

D gene: NA
V gene: TRBV6-1
J gene: TRBJ2-6
clone size: NA
CDR3 DNA: TGTGCCAGCAGGAACAGCGTCTCTGGGGCCAACGTCCTGACTTTC
CDR3 protein: CASRNSVSGANVLTF

D gene: TRBD1
V gene: TRBV7-8
J gene: TRBJ1-1
clone size: once
CDR3 DNA: TGTGCCAGCAGCACAGGGACAGGGGGTTCAGCTTTCTTT
CDR3 protein: CASSTGTGGSAFF

D gene: NA
V gene: TRBV6-6
J gene: TRBJ1-6
clone size: NA
CDR3 DNA: TGTGCCAGCACTTGGACCTACAGTTCACCCCTCCACTTT
CDR3 protein: CASTWTYSSPLHF

D gene: NA
V gene: TRBV11-2
J gene: TRBJ1-1
clone size: many
CDR3 DNA: TGTGCCAGCAGCTTAAATAAGGGAGGGAACACTGAAGCTTTCTTT
CDR3 protein: CASSLNKGGNTEAFF

D gene: TRBD1
V gene: TRBV28
J gene: TRBJ2-7
clone size: NA
CDR3 DNA: TGTGCCAGCAAAAACGGGGACAGCTACGAGCAGTACTTC
CDR3 protein: CASKNGDSYEQYF

D gene: NA
V gene: TRBV29-1
J gene: TRBJ2-3
clone size: NA
CDR3 DNA: TGCAGCGCAAATGGGGGGCGGGAGCGCACAGATACGCAGTATTTT
CDR3 protein: CSANGGRERTDTQYF

D gene: NA
V gene: TRBV6-1
J gene: TRBJ2-7
clone size: NA
CDR3 DNA: TGTGCCAGCAGTGATCTCAGGGGCCCCTACGAGCAGTACTTC
CDR3 protein: CASSDLRGPYEQYF

D gene: TRBD1
V gene: TRBV29-1
J gene: TRBJ2-7
clone size: NA
CDR3 DNA: TGCAGCGCCAGACAGGGCAGGGGATCCTACGAGCAGTACTTC
CDR3 protein: CSARQGRGSYEQYF

D gene: NA
V gene: TRBV29-1
J gene: TRBJ2-3
clone size: NA
CDR3 DNA: TGCAGCGTCCAACAACCTTGGAACACAGATACGCAGTATTTT
CDR3 protein: CSVQQPWNTDTQYF

D gene: NA
V gene: TRBV6-1
J gene: TRBJ1-4
clone size: NA
CDR3 DNA: TGTGCCAGCAGTGAATCGGGGCCTCATGAAAAACTGTTTTTT
CDR3 protein: CASSESGPHEKLFF

D gene: NA
V gene: TRBV7-9
J gene: TRBJ1-2
clone size: NA
CDR3 DNA: TGTGCCAGCAGCCCCGAGGACAGAGTCCTTGGCTATGGCTACACCTTC
CDR3 protein: CASSPEDRVLGYGYTF

D gene: TRBD1
V gene: TRBV2
J gene: TRBJ1-2
clone size: NA
CDR3 DNA: TGTGCCAGCAGTTACAGGGGTGGCTACACCTTC
CDR3 protein: CASSYRGGYTF

D gene: NA
V gene: TRBV5-1
J gene: TRBJ1-1
clone size: NA
CDR3 DNA: TGCGCCAGCAGCTTGGACGGGGACACTGAAGCTTTCTTT
CDR3 protein: CASSLDGDTEAFF

D gene: TRBD1
V gene: TRBV11-3
J gene: TRBJ2-5
clone size: NA
CDR3 DNA: TGTGCCAGCAGCACCCGACAGGGGCTGGGGGAGACCCAGTACTTC
CDR3 protein: CASSTRQGLGETQYF

D gene: NA
V gene: TRBV15
J gene: TRBJ2-3
clone size: NA
CDR3 DNA: TGTGCCACCAGCAGAGATCGTAGGCAGGGAGGCAGCACAGATACGCAGTATTTT
CDR3 protein: CATSRDRRQGGSTDTQYF

D gene: NA
V gene: TRBV19
J gene: TRBJ2-7
clone size: NA
CDR3 DNA: TGTGCCAGTAGTATGGGTATCGACGAGCAGTACTTC
CDR3 protein: CASSMGIDEQYF